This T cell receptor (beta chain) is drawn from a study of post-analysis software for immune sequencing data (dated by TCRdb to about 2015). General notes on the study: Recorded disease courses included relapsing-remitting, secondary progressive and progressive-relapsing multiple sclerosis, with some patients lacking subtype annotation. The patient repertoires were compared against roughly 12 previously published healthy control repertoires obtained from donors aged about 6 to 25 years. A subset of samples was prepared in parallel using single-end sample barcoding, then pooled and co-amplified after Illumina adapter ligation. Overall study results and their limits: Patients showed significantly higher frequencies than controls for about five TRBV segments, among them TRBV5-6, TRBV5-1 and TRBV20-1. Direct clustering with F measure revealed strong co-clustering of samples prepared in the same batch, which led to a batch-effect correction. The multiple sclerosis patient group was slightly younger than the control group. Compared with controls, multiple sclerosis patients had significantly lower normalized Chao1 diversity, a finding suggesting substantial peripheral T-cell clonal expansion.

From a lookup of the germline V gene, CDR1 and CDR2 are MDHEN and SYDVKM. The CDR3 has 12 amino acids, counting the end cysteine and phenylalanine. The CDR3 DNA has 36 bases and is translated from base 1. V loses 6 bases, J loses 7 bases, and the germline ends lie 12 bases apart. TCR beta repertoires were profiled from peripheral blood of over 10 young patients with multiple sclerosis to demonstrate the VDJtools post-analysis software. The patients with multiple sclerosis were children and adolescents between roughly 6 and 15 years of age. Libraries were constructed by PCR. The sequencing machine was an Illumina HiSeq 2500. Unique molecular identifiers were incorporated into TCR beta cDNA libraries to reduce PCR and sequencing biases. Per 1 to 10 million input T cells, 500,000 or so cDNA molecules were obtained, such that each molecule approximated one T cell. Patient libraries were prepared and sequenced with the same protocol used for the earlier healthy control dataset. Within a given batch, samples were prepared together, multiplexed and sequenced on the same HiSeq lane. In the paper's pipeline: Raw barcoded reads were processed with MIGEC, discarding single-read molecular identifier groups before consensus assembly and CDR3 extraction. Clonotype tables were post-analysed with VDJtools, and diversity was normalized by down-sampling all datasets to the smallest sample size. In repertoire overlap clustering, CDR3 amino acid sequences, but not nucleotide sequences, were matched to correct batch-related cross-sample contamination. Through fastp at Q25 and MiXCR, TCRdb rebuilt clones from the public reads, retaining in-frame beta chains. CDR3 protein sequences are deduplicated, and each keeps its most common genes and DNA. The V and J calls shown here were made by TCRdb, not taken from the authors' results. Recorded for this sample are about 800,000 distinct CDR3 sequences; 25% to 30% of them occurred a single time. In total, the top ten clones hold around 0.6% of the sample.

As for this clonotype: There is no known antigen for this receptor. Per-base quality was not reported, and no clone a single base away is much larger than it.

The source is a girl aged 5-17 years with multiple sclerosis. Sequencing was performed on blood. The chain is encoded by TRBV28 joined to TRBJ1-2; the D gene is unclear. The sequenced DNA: TGTGCCAGCAGATCCGGGTTTGGTGGCTACACCTTC. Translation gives CASRSGFGGYTF.